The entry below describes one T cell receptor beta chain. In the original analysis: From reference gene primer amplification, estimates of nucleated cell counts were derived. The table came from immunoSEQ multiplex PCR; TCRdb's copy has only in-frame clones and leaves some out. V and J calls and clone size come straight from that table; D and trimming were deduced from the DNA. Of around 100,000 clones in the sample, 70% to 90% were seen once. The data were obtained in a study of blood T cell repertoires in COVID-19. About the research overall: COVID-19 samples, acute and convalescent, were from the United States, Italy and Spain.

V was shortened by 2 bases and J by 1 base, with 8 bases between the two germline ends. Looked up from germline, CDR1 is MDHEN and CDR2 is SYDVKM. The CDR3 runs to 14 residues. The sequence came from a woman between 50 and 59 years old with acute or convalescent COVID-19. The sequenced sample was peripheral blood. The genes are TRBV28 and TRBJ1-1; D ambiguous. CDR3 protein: CASSLEMWNTEAFF. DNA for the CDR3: TGTGCCAGCAGTTTAGAGATGTGGAACACTGAAGCTTTCTTT.